This T cell receptor beta chain is from a study of regulatory T cells in long-lasting Graves disease. The sample's time point: persistent/refractory GD, antithyroid drugs over 5 years with positive TRAb. Following extraction of RNA from PBMCs, that RNA was used to make the TCR library. General study findings and limits: Among samples with persistent disease, TRBV28, TRBJ1-2 and TRBJ2-5 were favored. Sharing of public clonotypes was greater in persistent patients (around 3,000) than in new patients (about 970).

Points on this clonotype: Antigen unknown.

Researchers made TCR beta libraries by using iRepertoire HTBI primers and running Arm-PCR on CDR3 regions. Using its own MiXCR run on the multiplex PCR reads, TCRdb lists one record per CDR3 protein. The table records over 250,000 distinct CDR3 sequences, more than 20% of them present only once. V lost 2 bases to trimming and J lost 0 bases, with 10 bases between them. Per germline, CDR1 LGHNA and CDR2 YNFKEQ. The CDR3 is 15 residues long. This sequence was found in a female donor with Graves disease. J is TRBJ1-1 and V is TRBV4-2; D might be TRBD1 (6 bases). The sequenced sample was peripheral blood mononuclear cells (PBMCs), obtained when the disease was refractory, from a patient treated with antithyroid drugs. CDR3 in DNA: TGTGCCAGCAGCCAACGGGGGCCTTTGAACACTGAAGCTTTCTTT. It translates to CASSQRGPLNTEAFF.